This T cell receptor beta chain was recovered during a study of blood T cell repertoires in COVID-19. Per the original methods: Reference gene primers were amplified, and this amplification served to estimate nucleated cell counts. Clones were sequenced by immunoSEQ multiplex PCR, and TCRdb holds only the in-frame ones, with some missing. V and J calls and clone size come straight from that table; D and trimming were deduced from the DNA. The sample carries 310,000 or so clones, roughly 90% recorded once. The CDR3 consists of 13 residues. V was pared by 2 bases and J by 5 bases, with 10 bases between. Germline CDR1 and CDR2: LGHNA and YSLEER.

The sample consisted of peripheral blood. The rearrangement joins TRBV4-3 to TRBJ2-7, with D possibly matching TRBD1 (6 bases). The receptor was isolated from a woman in her forties or fifties with active or convalescent COVID-19. CDR3 in DNA: TGCGCCAGCAGCCAACAGGGGTTGCACGAGCAGTACTTC. Translation gives CASSQQGLHEQYF.